One sample yielded the 16 T cell receptor beta chains listed below, sequenced in a study of identical twins. TCRdb independently ran MiXCR on the 5' RACE reads; one entry per CDR3 protein. The sample includes hundreds of thousands of distinct CDR3 sequences, 5.5% to 7% seen only once; the top ten take 3.5% to 4%. The sample was also reused in another study, on yellow fever vaccine responses in identical twins.

The sequenced sample was memory (CD45RO+) T cells sorted from blood. These receptors all stem from a woman aged 18-30 years in good health.

This clonotype came up a few times. The rearrangement links TRBV11-2 to TRBJ2-5; unclear D gene. Trimming removed 3 bases from V and 1 base from J, with 12 bases in between. CDR1 SGHAT and CDR2 FQNNGV come from the germline V gene. The CDR3 sequence is 15 residues long. The CDR3 bases are TGTGCCAGCAGCTTTACGGCAGTGTCCCAAGAGACCCAGTACTTC. Its protein product is CASSFTAVSQETQYF.

This clonotype has at least ten counts. The CDR3 is CASSFMGVSNTEAFF. The DNA of the CDR3 is TGCGCCAGCAGCTTTATGGGGGTGTCGAACACTGAAGCTTTCTTT. The V call is TRBV5-1, the J call TRBJ1-1; D might be TRBD1 (5 bases). Germline-derived CDR1 and CDR2 are SGHRS and YFSETQ. The CDR3 contains 15 residues. The V end lost 2 bases, the J end lost 1 base, and 12 bases lay between the germline ends.

This clonotype came up many times. The chain is built from TRBV29-1 and TRBJ2-5; D not certain. This CDR3 is 12 amino acids long. Deletions cut 4 bases from V and 3 bases from J, with 9 bases between. Germline lookup yields CDR1 SQVTM and CDR2 ANQGSEA. CDR3 in amino acids: CSVGGWEETQYF. The CDR3 nucleotides read TGCAGCGTTGGTGGCTGGGAAGAGACCCAGTACTTC. The complete variable domain, with remaining parts taken from reference TRBV29-1 and TRBJ2-5, reads SAVISQKPSRDICQRGTSLTIQCQVDSQVTMMFWYRQQPGQSLTLIATANQGSEATYESGFVIDKFPISRPNLTFSTLTVSNMSPEDSSIYLCSVGGWEETQYFGPGTRLLVL.

This clonotype was observed a few times. For the CDR3, the DNA is TGTGCCAGCAGCTGGGACAGTCTAAACAATGAGCAGTTCTTC. Protein product: CASSWDSLNNEQFF. The gene calls are TRBV7-9 and TRBJ2-1; 7 positions agree with TRBD1. With 4 bases clipped from V and 5 bases from J, the junction kept 5 bases outside the gene matches. Looked up from germline, CDR1 is SEHNR and CDR2 is FQNEAQ (reference sequence). CDR3 length equals 14 residues.

In this sample, this clonotype turned up many times. V usage is TRBV7-2 and J usage is TRBJ2-1; a possible D gene is TRBD1 (6 bases). The CDR3 covers 15 residues. The ends were cut back, 0 bases at V and 3 bases at J, with 9 bases in the middle. CDR1 is SGHTA and CDR2 is FQGNSA in the germline V gene. The CDR3 sequence: CASSLAQGLYNEQFF. Written as DNA, the CDR3 is TGTGCCAGCAGCTTAGCCCAGGGGCTCTACAATGAGCAGTTCTTC.

A word on this clonotype: A much larger clone differs by one base, so this may be a read error. The chain recombines TRBV20-1 with TRBJ2-5, with 13 positions matching TRBD2. This CDR3 is 15 amino acids long. Germline V gene sequence: CDR1 DFQATT, CDR2 SNEGSKA (reference sequence). CDR3 region: CCAKTSGGLGETQYF. CDR3 nucleotide sequence: TGCTGTGCGAAGACTAGCGGGGGGCTCGGGGAGACCCAGTACTTC.

The chain has TRBV7-2 and TRBJ2-5; the match to TRBD1 covers 9 bases. CDR1 is SGHTA and CDR2 is FQGNSA in the germline V gene. CDR3 size: 16 residues. V gave up 0 bases and J gave up 2 bases; unmatched junction bases: 4. The DNA of the CDR3 is TGTGCCAGCAGCTTAGCGGGGACAGGGCCTCAAGAGACCCAGTACTTC. Protein sequence: CASSLAGTGPQETQYF.

To note about this clonotype: At one end the junction does not follow the germline gene, possibly because of a read error. CDR3 DNA: TGCTGTGCTAGAGAAAGCGGGAGACCCTACAATGAGCAGTTCTTC. Amino acid sequence: CCARESGRPYNEQFF. The chain employs TRBV20-1 and TRBJ2-1; 8 nucleotides line up with TRBD2. Germline CDR1 and CDR2: DFQATT and SNEGSKA (reference sequence). The CDR3 consists of 15 residues.

This chain uses TRBV3-1 with TRBJ2-3, with 7 bases identical to TRBD2. The CDR3 loop spans 13 amino acids. The V gene end was trimmed by 5 bases and the J gene end by 9 bases; junction bases not matched to a gene: 8. Germline V lookup: CDR1 LGHDT, CDR2 YNNKEL (reference sequence). CDR3 in amino acids: CASSSEGAGTQYF. CDR3 DNA: TGTGCCAGCAGCTCCGAAGGAGCGGGAACGCAGTATTTT.

This clonotype was detected ten times or more. The chain joins TRBV5-1 to TRBJ2-1; the D gene is possibly TRBD2 (5 bases). Germline lookup yields CDR1 SGHRS and CDR2 YFSETQ. The V end lost 2 bases, the J end lost 2 bases, and 11 bases lay between the germline ends. The CDR3 is 15 amino acids. In nucleotides, the CDR3 is TGCGCCAGCAGCTTCGAGGGTGTGACCTACAATGAGCAGTTCTTC. Amino acids: CASSFEGVTYNEQFF. The complete variable domain, with remaining parts taken from reference TRBV5-1 and TRBJ2-1, reads KAGVTQTPRYLIKTRGQQVTLSCSPISGHRSVSWYQQTPGQGLQFLFEYFSETQRNKGNFPGRFSGRQFSNSRSEMNVSTLELGDSALYLCASSFEGVTYNEQFFGPGTRLTVL.

J is TRBJ1-2 and V is TRBV10-1; D not resolved. Germline assignment: CDR1 WNHNN and CDR2 SYGVQD (reference sequence). V shed 2 bases and J shed 2 bases, with 6 bases lying between them. The CDR3 runs 13 residues. The DNA for the CDR3 is TGCGCCAGCAGTGAGCGGGAAAACTATGGCTACACCTTC. It is translated as CASSERENYGYTF.

This clonotype was detected many times. The chain recombines TRBV24-1 with TRBJ2-1, with unresolved D. V was trimmed by 2 bases and J by 1 base, leaving 17 bases between them. Germline V lookup: CDR1 KGHDR, CDR2 SFDVKD. This CDR3 has 18 amino acids. The CDR3 nucleotides read TGTGCCACCAGTGATTCCACCTATTCACGGTCGTCCTACAATGAGCAGTTCTTC. Its protein is CATSDSTYSRSSYNEQFF.

This clonotype was observed at least ten times. This rearrangement joins TRBV3-1 to TRBJ2-1; 9 bases line up with TRBD2. Trimming removed 1 base from V and 3 bases from J; junction bases left unmatched: 7. This CDR3 comprises 17 residues. Germline CDR1 reads LGHDT; CDR2 reads YNNKEL (reference sequence). The CDR3 protein is CASSQAYSSGSYNEQFF. The CDR3 nucleotides are TGTGCCAGCAGCCAAGCCTATAGTAGCGGGAGCTACAATGAGCAGTTCTTC.

This clonotype was detected ten times or more. The rearrangement joins TRBV12-3 or TRBV12-4 to TRBJ1-6, with a weak D call TRBD1 (6 bases). The CDR3 runs 15 residues. The V and J ends lost 7 bases and 10 bases respectively, with 20 bases between them. CDR3 coding DNA: TGTGCCAGCACAAAAGACCCGGGGGCCGGATCACCCCTCCACTTT. The encoded protein is CASTKDPGAGSPLHF.

This clonotype was counted at least ten times. V is TRBV12-3 or TRBV12-4 and J is TRBJ2-7; 8 nucleotides line up with TRBD2. This CDR3 spans 15 amino acids. J was trimmed by 4 bases and V by 10 bases; bases with no gene match: 15. CDR3 in amino acids: CATAPSSGRGYEQYF. The CDR3 DNA follows: TGTGCCACCGCTCCTTCAAGCGGGAGAGGGTACGAGCAGTACTTC.

This clonotype was counted at least ten times. The chain is built from TRBV20-1 and TRBJ2-1; a possible D gene is TRBD2 (5 bases). Germline CDR1 is DFQATT and CDR2 is SNEGSKA (reference sequence). The CDR3 runs to 19 residues. The ends were cut back, 1 base at V and 1 base at J, with 23 bases in the middle. CDR3 nucleotide sequence: TGCAGTGCTAGAGGTGGCGGGCTGGGCCCCATTCTGTCCTACAATGAGCAGTTCTTC. This gives the protein CSARGGGLGPILSYNEQFF.